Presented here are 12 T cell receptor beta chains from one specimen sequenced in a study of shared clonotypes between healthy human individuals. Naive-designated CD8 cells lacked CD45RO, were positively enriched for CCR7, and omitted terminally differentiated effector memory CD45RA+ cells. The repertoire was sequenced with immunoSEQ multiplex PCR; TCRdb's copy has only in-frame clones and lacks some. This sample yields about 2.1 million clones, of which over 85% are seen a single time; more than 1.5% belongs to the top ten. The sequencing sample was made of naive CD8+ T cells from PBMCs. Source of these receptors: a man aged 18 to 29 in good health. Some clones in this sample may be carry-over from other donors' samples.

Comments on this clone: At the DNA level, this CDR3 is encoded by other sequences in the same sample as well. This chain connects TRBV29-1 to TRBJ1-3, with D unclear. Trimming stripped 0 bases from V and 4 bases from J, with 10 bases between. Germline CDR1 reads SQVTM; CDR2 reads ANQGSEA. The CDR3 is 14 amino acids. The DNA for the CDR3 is TGCAGCGTTGAAGATCCCGGCTCCGGAAACACCATATATTTT. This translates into CSVEDPGSGNTIYF.

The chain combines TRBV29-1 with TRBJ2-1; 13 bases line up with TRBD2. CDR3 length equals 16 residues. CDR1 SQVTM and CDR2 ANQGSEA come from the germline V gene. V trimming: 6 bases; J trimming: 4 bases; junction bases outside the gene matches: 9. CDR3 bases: TGCAGCGTCCTTGGACTAGCGGGAGCCCATTACAATGAGCAGTTCTTC. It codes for CSVLGLAGAHYNEQFF.

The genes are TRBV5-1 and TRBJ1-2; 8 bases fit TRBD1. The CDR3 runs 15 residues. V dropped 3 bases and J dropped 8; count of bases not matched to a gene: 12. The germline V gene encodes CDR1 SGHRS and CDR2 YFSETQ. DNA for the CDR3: TGCGCCAGCAGCTCCGGACAGGGCAATAGGGAGGGCTACACCTTC. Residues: CASSSGQGNREGYTF. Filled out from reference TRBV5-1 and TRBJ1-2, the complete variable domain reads KAGVTQTPRYLIKTRGQQVTLSCSPISGHRSVSWYQQTPGQGLQFLFEYFSETQRNKGNFPGRFSGRQFSNSRSEMNVSTLELGDSALYLCASSSGQGNREGYTFGSGTRLTVV.

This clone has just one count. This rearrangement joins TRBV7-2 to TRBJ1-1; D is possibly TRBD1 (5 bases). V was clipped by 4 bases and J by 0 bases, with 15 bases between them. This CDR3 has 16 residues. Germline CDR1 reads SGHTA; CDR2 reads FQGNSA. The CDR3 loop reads CASSSRDQAMNTEAFF. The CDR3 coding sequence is TGTGCCAGCAGCTCCCGGGACCAAGCCATGAACACTGAAGCTTTCTTT.

This CDR3 reads CAWSVRVGGARTYEQYF. The CDR3 DNA reads as TGTGCCTGGAGTGTACGGGTTGGGGGAGCTCGGACCTACGAGCAGTACTTC. V is TRBV30 and J is TRBJ2-7, with D perhaps given as TRBD1 or TRBD2 (5 bases each). Trimming removed 0 bases from V and 2 bases from J, with 20 bases in between. CDR1 is GTSNPN, CDR2 SVGIG, per germline (reference sequence). The length of the CDR3 is 17 residues. The entire variable domain, with the rest obtained from reference TRBV30 and TRBJ2-7, is as follows: SQTIHQWPATLVQPVGSPLSLECTVEGTSNPNLYWYRQAAGRGLQLLFYSVGIGQISSEVPQNLSASRPQDRQFILSSKKLLLSDSGFYLCAWSVRVGGARTYEQYFGPGTRLTVT.

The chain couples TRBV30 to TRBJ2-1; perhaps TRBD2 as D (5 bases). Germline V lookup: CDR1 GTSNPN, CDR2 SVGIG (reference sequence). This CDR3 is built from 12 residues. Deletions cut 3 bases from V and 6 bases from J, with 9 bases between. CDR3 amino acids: CAWRRLANEQFF. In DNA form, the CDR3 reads TGTGCCTGGAGGAGGCTAGCCAATGAGCAGTTCTTC.

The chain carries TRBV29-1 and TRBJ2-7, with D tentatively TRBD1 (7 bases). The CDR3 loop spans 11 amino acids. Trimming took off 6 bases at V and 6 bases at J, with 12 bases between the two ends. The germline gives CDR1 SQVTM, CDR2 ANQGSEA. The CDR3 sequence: CSVNQGGEQYF. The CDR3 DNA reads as TGCAGCGTCAACCAGGGGGGCGAGCAGTACTTC.

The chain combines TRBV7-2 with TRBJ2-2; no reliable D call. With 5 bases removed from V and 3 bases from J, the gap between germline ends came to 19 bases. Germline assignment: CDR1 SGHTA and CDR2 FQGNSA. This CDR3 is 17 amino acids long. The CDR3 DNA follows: TGTGCCAGCAGCCCCGTTTTTGGGCCCCAGGACACCGGGGAGCTGTTTTTT. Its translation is CASSPVFGPQDTGELFF.

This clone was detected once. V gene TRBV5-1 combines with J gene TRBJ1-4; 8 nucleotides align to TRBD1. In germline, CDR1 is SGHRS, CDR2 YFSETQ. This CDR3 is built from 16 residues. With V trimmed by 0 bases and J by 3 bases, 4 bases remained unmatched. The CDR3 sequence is CASSLEDRVANEKLFF. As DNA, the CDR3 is TGCGCCAGCAGCTTGGAGGACAGGGTGGCTAATGAAAAACTGTTTTTT.

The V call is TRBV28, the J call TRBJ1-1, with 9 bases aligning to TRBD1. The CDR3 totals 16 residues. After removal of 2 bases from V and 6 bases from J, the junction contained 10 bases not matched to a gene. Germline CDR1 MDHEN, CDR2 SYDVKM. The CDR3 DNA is TGTGCCAGCAGTTTACTCCCGGGACAGGGATTGGCTGAAGCTTTCTTT. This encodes CASSLLPGQGLAEAFF.

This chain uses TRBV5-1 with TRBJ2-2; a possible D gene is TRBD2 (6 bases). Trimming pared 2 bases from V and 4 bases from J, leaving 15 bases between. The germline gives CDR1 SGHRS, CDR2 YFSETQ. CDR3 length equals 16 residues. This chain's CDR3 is CASSLFWEAGTGELFF. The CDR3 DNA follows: TGCGCCAGCAGCTTATTCTGGGAGGCTGGCACCGGGGAGCTGTTTTTT.

The CDR3 DNA follows: TGCAGCACAACCGGTGCGGCGGACTCCTACAATGAGCAGTTCTTC. Translation: CSTTGAADSYNEQFF. The chain links TRBV29-1 to TRBJ2-1; D gene ambiguous. Germline CDR1 SQVTM, CDR2 ANQGSEA. CDR3 length: 15 residues. V was cut by 8 bases and J by 0 bases, with 17 bases left in between.